Each of the 32 T cell receptor beta chains below was sequenced from the same sample in a study of PD-L1 blockade in urothelial cancer. The table came from immunoSEQ multiplex PCR; TCRdb's copy has only in-frame clones and leaves some out. This table holds about 24,000 clones, roughly 80% found once. This specimen was PBMCs, taken around atezolizumab (anti-PD-L1) treatment. These receptors all stem from a man in his sixties or seventies with urothelial cancer.

The count of this clone is one. The CDR3 DNA sequence: TGTGCCAGCATCCGAGGGGGGAACACTGAAGCTTTCTTT. Amino acid sequence: CASIRGGNTEAFF. The V and J genes are TRBV28 and TRBJ1-1, with a possible D match to TRBD1 (6 bases). Trimming took 7 bases from V and 1 from J, leaving 10 bases between them. CDR1 and CDR2 from the germline V gene are MDHEN and SYDVKM. This CDR3 has 13 amino acids.

The chain joins TRBV2 to TRBJ2-5; tentatively, D is TRBD2 (5 bases). The germline CDR1 and CDR2 sequences are SNHLY and FYNNEI. The CDR3 has 12 residues. Trimming cost V 6 bases and J 4 bases, with 9 bases left between them. CDR3 residues: CASSGEGETQYF. CDR3 in DNA: TGTGCCAGCAGCGGAGAGGGAGAGACCCAGTACTTC.

The gene calls are TRBV27 and TRBJ2-1; TRBD1 might be the D (6 bases). Germline CDR1 and CDR2: MNHEY and SMNVEV (reference sequence). Between the trimmed V and J ends, which lost 3 bases and 11 bases, there was a span of 14 bases. This CDR3 has 13 amino acids. The CDR3 loop reads CASSFSDRAQQFF. The DNA for the CDR3 is TGTGCCAGCAGTTTCTCGGACAGAGCCCAGCAGTTCTTC.

The chain is built from TRBV4-1 and TRBJ1-4; a possible D gene is TRBD1 (6 bases). Germline CDR1 MGHRA, CDR2 YSYEKL. Trimming shortened V by 2 bases and J by 8 bases, and 18 bases separated the two germline ends. CDR3 length: 16 amino acids. The CDR3, as DNA: TGCGCCAGCAGCCAAAGTGGGGGCAGGGTCGGCGAAAAACTGTTTTTT. Protein sequence: CASSQSGGRVGEKLFF.

This clone was seen a few times. The chain carries TRBV28 and TRBJ2-3; 7 bases fit TRBD2. The junction had 11 bases not matched to a gene; V was cut back by 2 bases and J by 0 bases. CDR1 and CDR2 (germline): MDHEN, SYDVKM. The CDR3 runs 18 residues. CDR3 DNA sequence: TGTGCCAGCAGTTTAGGTGCTCCCGGGACTACGAGCACAGATACGCAGTATTTT. Its protein is CASSLGAPGTTSTDTQYF.

The chain uses TRBV19 and TRBJ2-2, with 8 bases identical to TRBD1. Germline assignment: CDR1 LNHDA and CDR2 SQIVND (reference sequence). V gave up 7 bases and J gave up 7 bases; unmatched junction bases: 11. The CDR3 extends over 15 amino acids. The CDR3 DNA reads TGTGCCAGTATCTCAGGGGGCGAGGGGAACGGGGAGCTGTTTTTT. This encodes CASISGGEGNGELFF.

The chain has TRBV9 and TRBJ1-5; D is unclear. V was clipped by 4 bases and J by 6 bases, with 23 bases between them. CDR3 size: 17 residues. Germline-derived CDR1 and CDR2 are SGDLS and YYNGEE. The CDR3, as DNA: TGTGCCAGCAGCCTACAGCGGCAATCGGGTTTTGGTCAGCCCCAGCATTTT. Encoded protein: CASSLQRQSGFGQPQHF.

The CDR3 bases are TGTGCCAGTAGCCACGAGGGAGTTGCCAATCAGCCCCAGCATTTT. This codes for CASSHEGVANQPQHF. This sequence joins TRBV19 and TRBJ1-5, with D unresolved. Germline-derived CDR1 and CDR2 are LNHDA and SQIVND (reference sequence). Trimming removed 6 bases at V and 3 bases at J, with 15 bases between. CDR3 length: 15 amino acids.

V is TRBV10-1 and J is TRBJ2-1; 8 bases fit TRBD2. Germline CDR1 reads WNHNN; CDR2 reads SYGVQD (reference sequence). V was pared by 5 bases and J by 4 bases, with 7 bases of the junction left unmatched. This CDR3 contains 15 residues. In DNA form, the CDR3 reads TGCGCCAGCAGTTCCGGGACTAGGGCGTACAATGAGCAGTTCTTC. Translating it yields CASSSGTRAYNEQFF.

The V gene is TRBV6-1, the J gene TRBJ2-5, with D maybe TRBD2 (5 bases). This CDR3 spans 12 amino acids. Trimming left V 6 bases short and J 3 bases short, with 8 bases between. Germline V gene lookup returns CDR1 MNHNS and CDR2 SASEGT. The CDR3 DNA is TGTGCCAGCAGCGGACTGAAAGAGACCCAGTACTTC. Residues: CASSGLKETQYF.

The chain recombines TRBV29-1 with TRBJ2-1; 11 nucleotides line up with TRBD2. This CDR3 comprises 14 residues. CDR1 and CDR2 from the germline V gene are SQVTM and ANQGSEA. V lost 4 bases, J lost 9 bases, and 8 bases stayed unmatched. The CDR3 DNA is TGCAGCGTTGGTACTAGCGGGAGTATGGGTGAGCAGTTCTTC. It translates to CSVGTSGSMGEQFF.

This clone was seen only once. V and J are TRBV28 and TRBJ1-2, with D perhaps matching TRBD1 (6 bases). This CDR3 contains 13 residues. Trimming stripped 2 bases from V and 8 bases from J, with 12 bases between. Germline lookup yields CDR1 MDHEN and CDR2 SYDVKM. The CDR3 sequence: CASSLSGGGGYTF. The CDR3 bases are TGTGCCAGCAGTTTAAGCGGGGGGGGCGGCTACACCTTC.

This clone was counted a few times. The V gene is TRBV4-1, the J gene TRBJ2-5, with a tentative D call TRBD2 (5 bases). V was shortened by 0 bases and J by 5 bases, with 22 bases between the two germline ends. The CDR3 runs 18 residues. Looked up from germline, CDR1 is MGHRA and CDR2 is YSYEKL. The CDR3 is CASSQEASSGMVRETQYF. The CDR3 DNA is TGCGCCAGCAGCCAAGAAGCCTCGTCGGGAATGGTAAGGGAGACCCAGTACTTC.

V is TRBV2 and J is TRBJ1-1, with 9 bases that match TRBD1. V lost 6 bases and J lost 13; bases outside the gene matches: 18. Per the germline V gene, CDR1 is SNHLY and CDR2 is FYNNEI. This CDR3 is 15 amino acids long. CDR3 bases: TGTGCCAGCAGCCGCCTCATTACAGGGGGCGGAATCGGTTTCTTT. Protein product: CASSRLITGGGIGFF.

This clone was detected only once. The genes are TRBV6-6 and TRBJ1-1, with D perhaps TRBD1 (6 bases). Germline V gene data show CDR1 as MNHNY and CDR2 as SVGAGI (reference sequence). CDR3 length equals 15 residues. V lost 6 bases, J lost 1 base, and 15 bases lay in between. Here the CDR3 reads CASSPQGWTNTEAFF. The CDR3 DNA sequence: TGTGCCAGCAGCCCACAGGGTTGGACGAACACTGAAGCTTTCTTT.

The rearrangement uses TRBV7-8 and TRBJ1-5; TRBD1 agrees at 8 bases. Trimming at V came to 5 bases and at J to 10 bases, leaving 7 bases not matched to a gene. CDR1 SGHVS and CDR2 FQNEAQ come from the germline V gene. The CDR3 sequence is 13 residues long. The CDR3 region is CASSRDRGSPQHF. The CDR3 nucleotides read TGTGCCAGCAGCCGCGACAGGGGAAGTCCCCAGCATTTT.

This clone was counted once. V and J are TRBV7-9 and TRBJ1-1; 7 bases fit TRBD1. The CDR3 runs to 14 residues. CDR1 SEHNR and CDR2 FQNEAQ come from the germline V gene (reference sequence). J lost 5 bases, V lost 4 bases, and 7 bases had no gene match. For the CDR3, the DNA is TGTGCCAGCAGCTCCCGGACAGGAGGGACTGAAGCTTTCTTT. Translation: CASSSRTGGTEAFF.

The genes are TRBV18 and TRBJ1-3, with D tentatively TRBD1 (5 bases). The V end was cut by 4 bases, the J end by 3 bases, with 19 bases between. The CDR3 runs 17 residues. Germline CDR1 KGHSH, CDR2 LQKENI. The CDR3 DNA sequence: TGTGCCAGCTCACTCCTTTCTCCGACAGATAGTGGAAACACCATATATTTT. This translates into CASSLLSPTDSGNTIYF. Filled out from reference TRBV18 and TRBJ1-3, the complete variable domain reads NAGVMQNPRHLVRRRGQEARLRCSPMKGHSHVYWYRQLPEEGLKFMVYLQKENIIDESGMPKERFSAEFPKEGPSILRIQQVVRGDSAAYFCASSLLSPTDSGNTIYFGEGSWLTVV.

The rearrangement links TRBV4-1 to TRBJ1-2; 8 bases match TRBD1. Trimming at V came to 1 base and at J to 4 bases, leaving 8 bases not matched to a gene. The CDR3 has 16 amino acids. The germline CDR1 and CDR2 sequences are MGHRA and YSYEKL. Written as DNA, the CDR3 is TGCGCCAGCAGCCAAGGGCAGGGGGCGATCGGCTATGGCTACACCTTC. Its translation is CASSQGQGAIGYGYTF.

The chain recombines TRBV5-5 with TRBJ2-7; possible D gene TRBD2, 6 bases. The CDR3 is made up of 16 amino acids. With 4 bases removed from V and 3 bases from J, the gap between germline ends came to 20 bases. Germline CDR1 and CDR2: SGHKS and YYEKEE (reference sequence). The CDR3 loop is CASSPATSTLGYEQYF. CDR3 in DNA: TGTGCCAGCAGCCCTGCGACTAGTACCCTGGGCTACGAGCAGTACTTC.

This clone was counted a few times. The rearrangement links TRBV5-6 to TRBJ1-2; possibly TRBD1 for D (6 bases). CDR1 and CDR2 from the germline V gene are SGHDT and YYEEEE. CDR3 length equals 15 residues. Trimming cost V 4 bases and J 4 bases, with 17 bases left between them. CDR3 DNA sequence: TGTGCCAGCAGCGAACGACCCGGGACAACCTATGGCTACACCTTC. Translating it yields CASSERPGTTYGYTF.

The rearrangement joins TRBV19 to TRBJ2-1; D is unresolved. The CDR3 runs 14 residues. The germline gives CDR1 LNHDA, CDR2 SQIVND (reference sequence). V lost 2 bases to trimming and J lost 6 bases, with 11 bases between them. The CDR3 spells CASSIIFSGNEQFF. The CDR3 bases are TGTGCCAGTAGTATAATCTTTTCCGGCAATGAGCAGTTCTTC.

The CDR3 coding sequence is TGTGCCAGCAGTGTAGATAAAGGGGGAAACCTTAACACCGGGGAGCTGTTTTTT. Translation: CASSVDKGGNLNTGELFF. V usage is TRBV2 and J usage is TRBJ2-2; the D gene is possibly TRBD1 (6 bases). CDR3 length: 18 amino acids. Germline V CDR1 and CDR2: SNHLY, FYNNEI. V was cut by 4 bases and J by 2 bases, with 20 bases left in between.

CDR3 nucleotides: TGTGCCAGCAGCTTGGACAGGTGGAACACTGAAGCTTTCTTT. Translation: CASSLDRWNTEAFF. The chain joins TRBV7-2 to TRBJ1-1, with 7 nucleotides matching TRBD1. This CDR3 is built from 14 residues. The germline V gene encodes CDR1 SGHTA and CDR2 FQGNSA. With 3 bases clipped from V and 1 base from J, the junction kept 2 bases outside the gene matches. Full variable domain (outside the CDR3, taken from reference TRBV7-2 and TRBJ1-1): GAGVSQSPSNKVTEKGKDVELRCDPISGHTALYWYRQSLGQGLEFLIYFQGNSAPDKSGLPSDRFSAERTGGSVSTLTIQRTQQEDSAVYLCASSLDRWNTEAFFGQGTRLTVV.

V gene TRBV6-1 combines with J gene TRBJ2-1, with TRBD2 identical over 7 bases. There are 16 residues in the CDR3. J gave up 0 bases and V 2 bases, and 4 bases lay outside the gene matches. Per germline, CDR1 MNHNS and CDR2 SASEGT. The CDR3 is CASSEMGGSSYNEQFF. The DNA for the CDR3 is TGTGCCAGCAGTGAAATGGGCGGGAGCTCCTACAATGAGCAGTTCTTC.

The chain joins TRBV4-1 to TRBJ2-5; 8 bases match TRBD2. The V gene end was trimmed by 0 bases and the J gene end by 3 bases; junction bases not matched to a gene: 15. Germline V gives CDR1 MGHRA, CDR2 YSYEKL. The CDR3 covers 19 residues. The CDR3 DNA sequence: TGCGCCAGCAGCCAAGAGTTTTCAGGACTAGCAGGGAGCAAAGAGACCCAGTACTTC. Its protein is CASSQEFSGLAGSKETQYF.

The rearrangement links TRBV9 to TRBJ1-4; 7 bases match TRBD1. The CDR3 consists of 15 residues. In germline, CDR1 is SGDLS, CDR2 YYNGEE. The V and J ends lost 3 bases and 8 bases, in that order; junction bases with no gene match: 10. CDR3 bases: TGTGCCAGCAGCGCGCCGGGGGGGGGACAGGAAAAACTGTTTTTT. Amino acids: CASSAPGGGQEKLFF.

The chain joins TRBV4-1 to TRBJ2-1; D call uncertain. In germline, CDR1 is MGHRA, CDR2 YSYEKL. There are 15 residues in the CDR3. Between the trimmed V and J ends, which lost 0 bases and 1 base, there was a span of 7 bases. The DNA of the CDR3 is TGCGCCAGCAGCCAAGATAGAGAATCCTACAATGAGCAGTTCTTC. Protein product: CASSQDRESYNEQFF.

The V gene is TRBV11-2, the J gene TRBJ2-5, with D maybe TRBD2 (6 bases). Trimming took off 5 bases at V and 1 base at J, with 11 bases between the two ends. CDR3 length equals 14 residues. Looked up from germline, CDR1 is SGHAT and CDR2 is FQNNGV. CDR3 amino acids: CASSHGTLQETQYF. As DNA, the CDR3 is TGTGCCAGCAGCCACGGGACTCTCCAAGAGACCCAGTACTTC.

J is TRBJ2-7 and V is TRBV30, with 10 bases fitting TRBD1. The CDR3 spans 16 residues. Germline assignment: CDR1 GTSNPN and CDR2 SVGIG (reference sequence). V was pared by 2 bases and J by 3 bases, with 10 bases of the junction left unmatched. The CDR3 spells CAWSSKDRGDLYEQYF. CDR3 nucleotides: TGTGCCTGGAGTTCGAAGGACAGGGGGGACCTCTACGAGCAGTACTTC.

The chain is built from TRBV10-1 and TRBJ2-2, with a weak D call TRBD2 (7 bases). The CDR3 has 13 residues. The germline V gene has CDR1 WNHNN and CDR2 SYGVQD (reference sequence). V lost 4 bases to trimming and J lost 6 bases, with 9 bases between them. CDR3 sequence reads: CASSAGGAGELFF. The CDR3 DNA is TGCGCCAGCAGTGCGGGGGGCGCCGGGGAGCTGTTTTTT.

The V and J genes are TRBV7-8 and TRBJ2-7; 10 bases fit TRBD2. This CDR3 contains 14 residues. Trimming removed 2 bases from V and 7 bases from J; junction bases left unmatched: 5. CDR1 SGHVS and CDR2 FQNEAQ come from the germline V gene. The CDR3 bases are TGTGCCAGCAGCTTACTGAGCGGGAGGGGAGAGCAGTACTTC. It encodes CASSLLSGRGEQYF.